A selection of T cell receptor beta chains follows, all from one sample in a study of blood T cells in healthy people across ages. TCRdb re-derived calls from the 5' RACE reads in MiXCR, one entry per CDR3 protein. The table lists 700,000 to 950,000 distinct CDR3 sequences, roughly 60% of them singletons. Source material: blood. The receptors here all came from a man in his thirties or forties in good health. CDR3s include the opening cysteine and the closing phenylalanine or tryptophan. Each record gives: J gene, D gene, V gene, CDR3 length, clone size, CDR3 protein, CDR3 DNA. A D gene is named only where the DNA matches it firmly. The size of a clone is reported for some rows only, either as once, few or many, or as a class for expanded clones.

j_gene: TRBJ2-5; d_gene: -; v_gene: TRBV29-1; len: 13; abundance: few; CDR3aa: CSGGVSGRETQYF; CDR3nt: TGCAGCGGGGGGGTGTCAGGGAGAGAGACCCAGTACTTC
j_gene: TRBJ2-5; d_gene: TRBD2; v_gene: TRBV20-1; len: 15; abundance: -; CDR3aa: CSASYSGGFQETQYF; CDR3nt: TGCAGTGCTAGCTATAGCGGGGGATTCCAAGAGACCCAGTACTTC
j_gene: TRBJ1-4; d_gene: TRBD1; v_gene: TRBV4-2; len: 16; abundance: -; CDR3aa: CASSQGTGTGGEKLFF; CDR3nt: TGTGCCAGCAGCCAAGGGACCGGGACAGGGGGAGAAAAACTGTTTTTT
j_gene: TRBJ2-3; d_gene: -; v_gene: TRBV6-6; len: 14; abundance: -; CDR3aa: CASSSAGAGDTQYF; CDR3nt: TGTGCCAGCAGTTCCGCGGGGGCGGGAGATACGCAGTATTTT
j_gene: TRBJ2-7; d_gene: -; v_gene: TRBV20-1; len: 14; abundance: once; CDR3aa: CSALPEIGLHEQYF; CDR3nt: TGCAGTGCCTTACCAGAAATAGGGTTACACGAGCAGTACTTC
j_gene: TRBJ1-2; d_gene: -; v_gene: TRBV3-1; len: 16; abundance: few; CDR3aa: CASSTTKLADNYGYTF; CDR3nt: TGTGCCAGCAGCACGACAAAACTCGCGGACAACTATGGCTACACCTTC
j_gene: TRBJ1-4; d_gene: -; v_gene: TRBV5-1; len: 18; abundance: -; CDR3aa: CASSSTLAGPSTNEKLFF; CDR3nt: TGCGCCAGCAGCTCAACCCTGGCGGGTCCCTCAACTAATGAAAAACTGTTTTTT
j_gene: TRBJ2-3; d_gene: TRBD2; v_gene: TRBV20-1; len: 15; abundance: -; CDR3aa: CSAVLAAGAVDTQYF; CDR3nt: TGCAGTGCTGTCCTCGCCGCGGGAGCGGTAGATACGCAGTATTTT
j_gene: TRBJ2-7; d_gene: TRBD1; v_gene: TRBV13; len: 16; abundance: -; CDR3aa: CASSPPVGDRTYEQYF; CDR3nt: TGTGCCAGCAGCCCTCCAGTAGGGGACAGGACCTACGAGCAGTACTTC
j_gene: TRBJ2-4; d_gene: -; v_gene: TRBV20-1; len: 16; abundance: -; CDR3aa: CSAVLQGAGVKNIQYF; CDR3nt: TGCAGTGCGGTACTCCAGGGGGCGGGGGTCAAAAACATTCAGTACTTC
j_gene: TRBJ2-7; d_gene: TRBD2; v_gene: TRBV10-3; len: 14; abundance: once; CDR3aa: CAIRPSGGTYEQYF; CDR3nt: TGTGCCATCAGACCTAGCGGGGGAACCTACGAGCAGTACTTC
j_gene: TRBJ2-3; d_gene: -; v_gene: TRBV6-5; len: 17; abundance: -; CDR3aa: CASSYSGPGPNTDTQYF; CDR3nt: TGTGCCAGCAGTTACTCGGGTCCCGGACCAAATACAGATACGCAGTATTTT
j_gene: TRBJ2-1; d_gene: TRBD2; v_gene: TRBV18; len: 17; abundance: -; CDR3aa: CASSLTKQLAGVNEQFF; CDR3nt: TGTGCCAGCTCGCTCACCAAGCAACTAGCGGGAGTCAATGAGCAGTTCTTC
j_gene: TRBJ2-7; d_gene: -; v_gene: TRBV7-2; len: 14; abundance: few; CDR3aa: CASSLEGDSYEQYF; CDR3nt: TGTGCCAGCAGCTTAGAAGGCGATTCCTACGAGCAGTACTTC
j_gene: TRBJ2-7; d_gene: -; v_gene: TRBV27; len: 13; abundance: once; CDR3aa: CASSRVPFNEQYF; CDR3nt: TGTGCCAGTTCTCGGGTACCCTTTAACGAGCAGTACTTC
j_gene: TRBJ2-5; d_gene: TRBD1; v_gene: TRBV10-3; len: 15; abundance: few; CDR3aa: CATGPGTGSQETQYF; CDR3nt: TGTGCCACCGGGCCCGGGACAGGGAGCCAAGAGACCCAGTACTTC
j_gene: TRBJ2-7; d_gene: -; v_gene: TRBV15; len: 13; abundance: -; CDR3aa: CATSRDPNYEQYF; CDR3nt: TGTGCCACCAGCAGAGACCCCAACTACGAGCAGTACTTC
j_gene: TRBJ1-4; d_gene: TRBD1; v_gene: TRBV11-2; len: 17; abundance: -; CDR3aa: CASRQGAEIAANEKLFF; CDR3nt: TGTGCCAGCAGACAGGGGGCGGAGATCGCGGCTAATGAAAAACTGTTTTTT
j_gene: TRBJ1-1; d_gene: TRBD1; v_gene: TRBV4-3; len: 14; abundance: -; CDR3aa: CASSRKQGFTEAFF; CDR3nt: TGCGCCAGCAGCCGCAAACAGGGGTTCACTGAAGCTTTCTTT
j_gene: TRBJ2-1; d_gene: -; v_gene: TRBV9; len: 17; abundance: -; CDR3aa: CASSVAGRTYSYNEQFF; CDR3nt: TGTGCCAGCAGCGTAGCTGGTAGGACCTACTCCTACAATGAGCAGTTCTTC
j_gene: TRBJ1-2; d_gene: -; v_gene: TRBV11-2; len: 13; abundance: -; CDR3aa: CASSLDYSGGYTF; CDR3nt: TGTGCCAGCAGCTTAGACTATTCGGGGGGCTACACCTTC
j_gene: TRBJ1-1; d_gene: -; v_gene: TRBV2; len: 11; abundance: -; CDR3aa: CASSYNHEAFF; CDR3nt: TGTGCCAGCAGTTACAACCATGAAGCTTTCTTT
j_gene: TRBJ1-6; d_gene: -; v_gene: TRBV28; len: 16; abundance: -; CDR3aa: CASISGQSASNSPLHF; CDR3nt: TGTGCCAGCATAAGTGGTCAGTCCGCCTCCAATTCACCCCTCCACTTT
j_gene: TRBJ2-6; d_gene: -; v_gene: TRBV6-6; len: 16; abundance: -; CDR3aa: CASRPGSYSGANVLTF; CDR3nt: TGTGCCAGCAGACCTGGAAGTTACTCTGGGGCCAACGTCCTGACTTTC
j_gene: TRBJ1-1; d_gene: -; v_gene: TRBV5-6; len: 15; abundance: -; CDR3aa: CASSAVGGRSTEAFF; CDR3nt: TGTGCCAGCAGCGCCGTGGGGGGGCGGTCCACTGAAGCTTTCTTT
j_gene: TRBJ1-6; d_gene: -; v_gene: TRBV20-1; len: 13; abundance: -; CDR3aa: CSARATDNSPLHF; CDR3nt: TGCAGTGCTAGAGCAACCGATAATTCACCCCTCCACTTT
j_gene: TRBJ2-7; d_gene: -; v_gene: TRBV20-1; len: 13; abundance: -; CDR3aa: CSASSDYSYEQYF; CDR3nt: TGCAGTGCTAGCTCAGATTACTCCTACGAGCAGTACTTC
j_gene: TRBJ1-1; d_gene: -; v_gene: TRBV29-1; len: 13; abundance: once; CDR3aa: CSVGGLRDTEAFF; CDR3nt: TGCAGCGTTGGGGGGTTGAGGGACACTGAAGCTTTCTTT
j_gene: TRBJ2-1; d_gene: -; v_gene: TRBV20-1; len: 18; abundance: -; CDR3aa: CSARDLTSGREWYNEQFF; CDR3nt: TGCAGTGCTAGAGATCTGACTTCTGGGCGGGAATGGTACAATGAGCAGTTCTTC
j_gene: TRBJ1-1; d_gene: -; v_gene: TRBV7-2; len: 15; abundance: few; CDR3aa: CASSFSWGGDTEAFF; CDR3nt: TGTGCCAGCAGCTTTAGTTGGGGAGGAGACACTGAAGCTTTCTTT
j_gene: TRBJ2-2; d_gene: -; v_gene: TRBV19; len: 18; abundance: once; CDR3aa: CASSIRQPNFGYTGELFF; CDR3nt: TGTGCCAGTAGTATAAGACAGCCTAACTTCGGGTACACCGGGGAGCTGTTTTTT
j_gene: TRBJ1-6; d_gene: TRBD1; v_gene: TRBV7-9; len: 15; abundance: -; CDR3aa: CASSLGEQGALPLHF; CDR3nt: TGTGCCAGCAGCTTAGGTGAACAGGGGGCCCTGCCCCTCCACTTT
j_gene: TRBJ2-7; d_gene: TRBD1; v_gene: TRBV20-1; len: 14; abundance: -; CDR3aa: CSAEMGQGSYEQYF; CDR3nt: TGCAGTGCAGAGATGGGACAGGGCTCCTACGAGCAGTACTTC
j_gene: TRBJ2-1; d_gene: -; v_gene: TRBV29-1; len: 12; abundance: -; CDR3aa: CSAPTAGNEQFF; CDR3nt: TGCAGCGCCCCCACGGCTGGCAATGAGCAGTTCTTC
j_gene: TRBJ1-2; d_gene: -; v_gene: TRBV7-9; len: 15; abundance: -; CDR3aa: CASSPERPGARGYTF; CDR3nt: TGTGCCAGCAGCCCAGAACGACCGGGGGCTCGGGGCTACACCTTC
j_gene: TRBJ2-1; d_gene: TRBD1; v_gene: TRBV20-1; len: 16; abundance: -; CDR3aa: CSARSLGTGSGDEQFF; CDR3nt: TGCAGTGCTAGGAGCCTGGGGACAGGTAGTGGCGATGAGCAGTTCTTC
j_gene: TRBJ1-2; d_gene: -; v_gene: TRBV29-1; len: 13; abundance: few; CDR3aa: CSVVGRDVYGYTF; CDR3nt: TGCAGCGTTGTGGGCAGGGACGTTTATGGCTACACCTTC
j_gene: TRBJ2-5; d_gene: -; v_gene: TRBV7-2; len: 14; abundance: -; CDR3aa: CASRKAGAQETQYF; CDR3nt: TGTGCCAGCAGGAAAGCCGGGGCCCAAGAGACCCAGTACTTC
j_gene: TRBJ2-7; d_gene: TRBD2; v_gene: TRBV5-1; len: 16; abundance: -; CDR3aa: CASSLGTSGSLGEQYF; CDR3nt: TGCGCCAGCAGCTTGGGAACTAGCGGGAGTCTCGGTGAGCAGTACTTC
j_gene: TRBJ1-1; d_gene: -; v_gene: TRBV6-2/TRBV6-3; len: 12; abundance: many; CDR3aa: CASSYPHTEAFF; CDR3nt: TGTGCCAGCAGTTACCCCCACACTGAAGCTTTCTTT
j_gene: TRBJ2-3; d_gene: -; v_gene: TRBV4-3; len: 15; abundance: -; CDR3aa: CASSQVWGARDTQYF; CDR3nt: TGCGCCAGCAGCCAAGTGTGGGGGGCTCGGGATACGCAGTATTTT
j_gene: TRBJ1-1; d_gene: -; v_gene: TRBV7-9; len: 14; abundance: -; CDR3aa: CASSRVGGNTEAFF; CDR3nt: TGTGCCAGCAGCCGAGTGGGAGGGAACACTGAAGCTTTCTTT
j_gene: TRBJ2-7; d_gene: -; v_gene: TRBV20-1; len: 12; abundance: -; CDR3aa: CSAAGTLYEQYF; CDR3nt: TGCAGTGCTGCCGGGACTCTCTACGAGCAGTACTTC
j_gene: TRBJ2-7; d_gene: -; v_gene: TRBV12-3/TRBV12-4; len: 16; abundance: -; CDR3aa: CASSPWRRRGANEQYF; CDR3nt: TGTGCCAGCAGTCCCTGGAGACGAAGGGGAGCCAATGAGCAGTACTTC
j_gene: TRBJ2-5; d_gene: -; v_gene: TRBV11-2; len: 17; abundance: -; CDR3aa: CASSSTRWGAYLNEQYF; CDR3nt: TGTGCCAGCAGCTCGACCCGTTGGGGGGCCTATCTCAATGAGCAGTACTTC
j_gene: TRBJ1-2; d_gene: -; v_gene: TRBV5-1; len: 14; abundance: -; CDR3aa: CASSLAQGIDGYTF; CDR3nt: TGCGCCAGCAGCTTGGCCCAGGGCATTGACGGCTACACCTTC
j_gene: TRBJ2-1; d_gene: TRBD2; v_gene: TRBV20-1; len: 16; abundance: -; CDR3aa: CSARDPGSGRGNAQFF; CDR3nt: TGCAGTGCTAGAGATCCCGGTAGCGGGAGGGGCAATGCGCAGTTCTTC
j_gene: TRBJ2-7; d_gene: -; v_gene: TRBV18; len: 15; abundance: -; CDR3aa: CASSPPGGQGYEQYF; CDR3nt: TGTGCCAGCTCACCACCGGGCGGGCAAGGCTACGAGCAGTACTTC
j_gene: TRBJ2-1; d_gene: TRBD2; v_gene: TRBV6-6; len: 16; abundance: -; CDR3aa: CASNNPGLAGGREQFF; CDR3nt: TGTGCCAGCAATAACCCGGGACTAGCGGGGGGACGGGAGCAGTTCTTC
j_gene: TRBJ2-1; d_gene: -; v_gene: TRBV27; len: 14; abundance: -; CDR3aa: CASSSRVQTNEQFF; CDR3nt: TGTGCCAGCAGTTCCCGGGTCCAAACCAATGAGCAGTTCTTC
j_gene: TRBJ1-2; d_gene: -; v_gene: TRBV5-4; len: 14; abundance: -; CDR3aa: CASTSAGTLYGYTF; CDR3nt: TGTGCCAGCACCTCGGCCGGGACACTTTATGGCTACACCTTC